Here is one TCR beta chain with its context. Antigen: not known. Sequence at one end of the junction differs from germline and may be a read error. This PCR relied on a set of 60 Vbeta primers and 13 Jbeta primers. Some clones are missing from TCRdb's copy, which holds only in-frame ones; the method was immunoSEQ multiplex PCR. Among roughly 190,000 clones listed, 60% to 80% were seen once. The CDR3 consists of 17 residues. CDR1 is SEHNR, CDR2 FQNEAQ, per germline (reference sequence). This sample was included in a study of cytomegalovirus exposure and HLA in healthy donors. Study findings and constraints: Association with HLA alleles at 0.05 false discovery rate was found for roughly 17,000 TCR beta sequences in a later analysis. Later findings reportedly placed an Asian-associated ancestry cluster below the approximately 670-donor mean for N-insertions. Follow-up analysis later connected one missense variant in DCLRE1C with trimming of TCR beta V- and J-genes.

The sequenced sample consisted of PBMCs. This TCR came from a woman aged 25 to 39 in good health and CMV-seropositive. This sequence joins TRBV7-9 and TRBJ2-1; 14 positions agree with TRBD2. CDR3 protein: CSSSSGLAGASYNEQFF. CDR3 nucleotide sequence: TGTTCCAGCAGCTCGGGACTAGCGGGGGCCTCCTACAATGAGCAGTTCTTC.